The clone carrying this T cell receptor (beta chain) has only a few counts. Additional DNA sequences in this sample encode the identical CDR3. If patients had autoimmune disease history or systemic immunosuppression, they were excluded. In germline, CDR1 is SGHRS, CDR2 YFSETQ. The ends were cut back, 1 base at V and 2 bases at J, with 11 bases in the middle. This CDR3 comprises 15 residues. This sample is drawn from a study of OX40 agonist ivuxolimab in advanced cancers. Background on the study: The patients received agonistic anti-OX40 (CD134) antibody ivuxolimab. Partial responses were observed in three patients, of whom one had hepatocellular carcinoma and two had cutaneous melanoma.

The assay was immunoSEQ multiplex PCR, and TCRdb's table has in-frame clones only and misses some. This table has approximately 24,000 clones, around 85% appearing once. The chain combines TRBV5-1 with TRBJ2-3; perhaps TRBD2 as D (6 bases). The TCR originated in an adult with an advanced solid tumor such as melanoma, head and neck, liver or kidney cancer. The material sequenced was CD4+ or CD8+ T cells sorted from blood, taken in a trial of the OX40 agonist ivuxolimab. The CDR3 loop reads CASSLNGGPTDTQYF. The CDR3 DNA sequence: TGCGCCAGCAGCTTGAACGGGGGTCCCACAGATACGCAGTATTTT.